A selection of T cell receptor beta chains follows, all from one sample in a study of blood T cell repertoires in COVID-19. TCRdb's copy holds only in-frame clones and misses some; the assay was immunoSEQ multiplex PCR. The sample comprises 180,000 or so clones, over 70% of which are singletons, and about 10% rests with the top ten. Sequencing was performed on PBMCs or T cells enriched from blood (not recorded which). The source of these receptors is a man aged 45 to 65 who had recovered from COVID-19. Each CDR3 is given with its conserved first and last residue. The order of the fields is V gene, clone size, D gene, J gene, CDR3 protein, CDR3 DNA. The D gene is left open where the match is weak. Clone size is stated in some rows and not others, as once, few, many or a class when expanded.

V: TRBV7-8; size: NA; D: NA; J: TRBJ2-5; CDR3: CASSLSRVQETQYF; DNA: TGTGCCAGCAGCTTAAGTCGGGTTCAAGAGACCCAGTACTTC
V: TRBV27; size: NA; D: NA; J: TRBJ1-2; CDR3: CASSLREAGPTSNYGYTF; DNA: TGTGCCAGCAGCCTCCGCGAGGCGGGGCCCACCTCTAACTATGGCTACACCTTC
V: TRBV2; size: NA; D: TRBD1; J: TRBJ2-2; CDR3: CASSEWQGATGELFF; DNA: TGTGCCAGCAGTGAATGGCAGGGGGCGACCGGGGAGCTGTTTTTT
V: TRBV5-1; size: NA; D: NA; J: TRBJ1-1; CDR3: CASSLVTGTQNTEAFF; DNA: TGCGCCAGCAGCTTGGTTACAGGGACCCAGAACACTGAAGCTTTCTTT
V: TRBV6-5; size: NA; D: NA; J: TRBJ1-1; CDR3: CASNLDSGGTEAFF; DNA: TGTGCCAGCAACTTGGACAGCGGCGGCACTGAAGCTTTCTTT
V: TRBV21-1; size: NA; D: NA; J: TRBJ1-5; CDR3: CASSLQNSGTGNVFYQPQHF; DNA: TGTGCCAGCAGCCTCCAAAACTCCGGGACAGGGAACGTCTTTTATCAGCCCCAGCATTTT
V: TRBV6-5; size: NA; D: NA; J: TRBJ1-2; CDR3: CASRQTANYGYTF; DNA: TGTGCCAGCAGACAGACAGCTAACTATGGCTACACCTTC
V: TRBV5-5; size: NA; D: TRBD2; J: TRBJ2-1; CDR3: CASSLPSGRTTDEQFF; DNA: TGTGCCAGCAGCCTCCCTAGCGGGAGAACAACCGATGAGCAGTTCTTC
V: TRBV19; size: NA; D: NA; J: TRBJ1-5; CDR3: CASSMSINQPQHF; DNA: TGTGCCAGTAGTATGTCTATAAATCAGCCCCAGCATTTT
V: TRBV28; size: NA; D: TRBD1; J: TRBJ1-2; CDR3: CASRTGGVNYGYTF; DNA: TGTGCCAGCAGAACAGGGGGCGTTAACTATGGCTACACCTTC
V: TRBV5-5; size: NA; D: NA; J: TRBJ1-1; CDR3: CASSLTGNTEAFF; DNA: TGTGCCAGCAGCTTGACAGGGAACACTGAAGCTTTCTTT
V: TRBV21-1; size: NA; D: NA; J: TRBJ2-7; CDR3: CASSKEFPGELSEQYF; DNA: TGTGCCAGCAGCAAAGAATTCCCGGGTGAGTTATCCGAGCAGTACTTC
V: TRBV24-1; size: once; D: NA; J: TRBJ1-2; CDR3: CATSDFSAQGRGLYGYTF; DNA: TGTGCCACCAGTGATTTCAGTGCGCAGGGAAGGGGCCTCTATGGCTACACCTTC
V: TRBV19; size: NA; D: TRBD2; J: TRBJ2-5; CDR3: CASSIQPSGLGETQYF; DNA: TGTGCCAGTAGTATCCAGCCTAGCGGCTTAGGAGAGACCCAGTACTTC
V: TRBV2; size: NA; D: NA; J: TRBJ1-5; CDR3: CASSPTGYQPQHF; DNA: TGTGCCAGCAGTCCAACGGGGTATCAGCCCCAGCATTTT
V: TRBV27; size: NA; D: TRBD2; J: TRBJ2-3; CDR3: CASSFLRGLDTQYF; DNA: TGTGCCAGCAGTTTCTTGCGGGGGTTAGATACGCAGTATTTT
V: TRBV28; size: NA; D: TRBD1; J: TRBJ2-5; CDR3: CASSPPGTENIQETQYF; DNA: TGTGCCAGCAGTCCCCCAGGGACAGAAAATATCCAAGAGACCCAGTACTTC